This T cell receptor beta chain appears in the sequencing data of a study of Ad26.COV2.S vaccination and SARS-CoV-2 variants. Study-wide findings and caveats: Breadth of non-spike TCRs did not differ between vaccinees and placebo recipients.

TCRdb's copy holds only in-frame clones and misses some; the assay was immunoSEQ multiplex PCR. The sample holds under 600,000 clones; nearly 90% are singletons and the top ten take around 1.6%. Remarks on this clone: Its antigen is still unknown.

This CDR3 is 15 amino acids long. The germline V gene has CDR1 SGHTA and CDR2 FQGNSA. The V end lost 1 base, the J end lost 3 bases, and 12 bases lay between the germline ends. The treatment is: around 19 received Ad26.COV2.S at low or high dose, single or two shots; about five received placebo; per-sample allocation not given. Vaccine and placebo recipients were sampled on day 63 after the first injection. The origin of this receptor is a person aged 18-65 years who received the Ad26.COV2.S COVID-19 vaccine or a placebo. V and J are TRBV7-2 and TRBJ2-5; D is undetermined. Sequencing was performed on peripheral blood, taken in a trial of Ad26.COV2.S vaccine versus placebo. In nucleotides, the CDR3 is TGTGCCAGCAGCTTAGTTCTAACGGAGAAAGAGACCCAGTACTTC. Amino acids: CASSLVLTEKETQYF.